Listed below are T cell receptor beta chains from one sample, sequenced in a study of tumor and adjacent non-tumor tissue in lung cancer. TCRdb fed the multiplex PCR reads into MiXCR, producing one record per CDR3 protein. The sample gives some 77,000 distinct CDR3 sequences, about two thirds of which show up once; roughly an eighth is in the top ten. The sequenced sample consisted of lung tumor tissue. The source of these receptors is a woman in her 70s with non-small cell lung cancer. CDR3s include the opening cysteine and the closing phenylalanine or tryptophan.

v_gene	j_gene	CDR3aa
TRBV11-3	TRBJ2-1	CAGSSLSVVGDNEQFF
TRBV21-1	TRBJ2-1	CASSKPALAGGSNEQFF
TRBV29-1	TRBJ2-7	CSVEEATQTGLEQYF
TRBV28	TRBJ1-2	CARRKPRNYGYIF
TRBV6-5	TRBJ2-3	CVSARLDTDTQYF
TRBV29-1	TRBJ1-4	CSAGEGGTSEKLFF
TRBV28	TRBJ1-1	CASSPAWQGSTEAFF
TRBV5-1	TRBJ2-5	CASSRGEETQYF
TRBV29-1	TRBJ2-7	CIVGLVRSYEQYF
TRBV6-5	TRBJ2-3	CASNVQGLDTQYF
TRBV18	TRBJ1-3	CASSPQTGSGNTIYF
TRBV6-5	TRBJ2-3	CANSYRGGRSTDTQYF
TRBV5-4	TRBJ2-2	CASSQGLAGDTRELFF
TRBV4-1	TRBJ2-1	CASSQVRDRDNEQFF